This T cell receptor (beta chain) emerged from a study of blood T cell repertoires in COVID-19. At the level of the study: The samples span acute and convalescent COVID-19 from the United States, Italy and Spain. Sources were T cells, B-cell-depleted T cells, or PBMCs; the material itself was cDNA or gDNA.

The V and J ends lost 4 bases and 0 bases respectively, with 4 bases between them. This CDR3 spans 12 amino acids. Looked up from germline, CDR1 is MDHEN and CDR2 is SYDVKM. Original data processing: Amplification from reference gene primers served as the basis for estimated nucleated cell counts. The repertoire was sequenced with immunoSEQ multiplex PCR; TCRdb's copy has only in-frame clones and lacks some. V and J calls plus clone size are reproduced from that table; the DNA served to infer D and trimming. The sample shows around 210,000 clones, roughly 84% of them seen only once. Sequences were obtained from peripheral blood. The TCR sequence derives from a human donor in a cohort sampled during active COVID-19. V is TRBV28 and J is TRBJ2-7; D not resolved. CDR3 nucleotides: TGTGCCAGCAGTTACGGCTCCTACGAGCAGTACTTC. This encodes CASSYGSYEQYF.